This TCR beta chain stems from a study of post-analysis software for immune sequencing data. Study observations and caveats: Five or six TRBV segments, TRBV5-6, TRBV5-1 and TRBV20-1 among them, were found more frequent in patients than controls.

This clonotype occurred once. Its antigen is not known. Carried by the TCR beta cDNA libraries were unique molecular identifiers. TCRdb itself ran the PCR reads through MiXCR, one entry per CDR3 protein. The top ten clones hold about 7.6% of a sample with 350,000 to 500,000 distinct CDR3 sequences, about 39% of them seen once. Germline V lookup: CDR1 SGHTA, CDR2 FQGNSA. CDR3 length: 18 amino acids. With 2 bases clipped from V and 3 bases from J, the junction kept 11 bases outside the gene matches. The chain couples TRBV7-2 to TRBJ2-3; 10 nucleotides agree with TRBD2. The TCR sequence derives from a girl between 2 and 10 years old with multiple sclerosis. The specimen sequenced was blood. The chain's CDR3 is CASSLQPFQRGGTDTQYF. CDR3 DNA sequence: TGTGCCAGCAGCTTACAACCCTTCCAGCGGGGGGGTACAGATACGCAGTATTTT.